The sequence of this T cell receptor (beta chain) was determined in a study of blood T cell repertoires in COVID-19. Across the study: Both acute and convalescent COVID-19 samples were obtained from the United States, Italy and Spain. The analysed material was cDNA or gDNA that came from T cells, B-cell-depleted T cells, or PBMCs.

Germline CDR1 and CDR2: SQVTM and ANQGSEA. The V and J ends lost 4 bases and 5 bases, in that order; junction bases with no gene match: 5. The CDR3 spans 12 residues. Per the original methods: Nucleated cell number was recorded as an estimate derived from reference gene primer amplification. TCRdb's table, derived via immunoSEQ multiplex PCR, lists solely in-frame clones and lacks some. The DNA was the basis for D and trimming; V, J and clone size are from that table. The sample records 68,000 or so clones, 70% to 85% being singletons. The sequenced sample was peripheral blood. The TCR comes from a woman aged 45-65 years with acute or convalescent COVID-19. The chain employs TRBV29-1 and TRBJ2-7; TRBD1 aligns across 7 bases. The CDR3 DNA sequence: TGCAGCGTTGTACAGGGGCTGAACGAGCAGTACTTC. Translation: CSVVQGLNEQYF.